This T cell receptor beta chain was captured by sequencing in a study of Graves' ophthalmopathy and Graves' hyperthyroidism. CDR3 regions of TCR beta were amplified from RNA transcripts. Second-round multiplex PCR came after a first-round RT-PCR that employed HTBI primers. Using its own MiXCR run on the multiplex PCR reads, TCRdb lists one record per CDR3 protein. Here the sample spans approximately 480,000 distinct CDR3 sequences, about an eighth being singletons. V dropped 2 bases and J dropped 0; count of bases not matched to a gene: 13. The germline gives CDR1 KGHSH, CDR2 LQKENI. The CDR3 covers 19 residues.

The chain employs TRBV18 and TRBJ1-1; 9 bases fit TRBD1. Material: blood. This clonotype was sampled from a woman younger than 45 with Graves' ophthalmopathy. CDR3 in DNA: TGTGCCAGCTCACCATTGGGGAAAACCGGGACAGGGATGAACACTGAAGCTTTCTTT. This encodes CASSPLGKTGTGMNTEAFF.